Shown below are 20 T cell receptor beta chains from a single sample sequenced in a study of CD8+ T cells in alopecia areata. The authors extracted RNA and reverse transcribed it into cDNA as the sequencing template. Measured with immunoSEQ multiplex PCR; TCRdb has only the in-frame clones, and not every one. The repertoire holds 85,000 to 95,000 clones, with about three quarters as singletons. Sample treatment: oral pan-JAK inhibitor, 5-10 mg twice daily. The sequences come from CD8+ T cells sorted from blood, collected at week 44, from a patient treated with tofacitinib. The receptors shown here come from a human donor with alopecia areata.

The V and J genes are TRBV10-3 and TRBJ1-2; 8 bases are shared with TRBD1. This CDR3 contains 12 residues. CDR1 is ENHRY, CDR2 SYGVKD, per germline. Unmatched junction bases numbered 5, after V lost 10 bases and J lost 4 bases. CDR3 amino acids: CASGTGGYGYTF. The DNA of the CDR3 is TGTGCCAGCGGTACAGGGGGCTATGGCTACACCTTC.

In this sample, this clone turned up a few times. The chain links TRBV11-2 to TRBJ2-1; perhaps TRBD2 as D (6 bases). The CDR3 has 16 amino acids. Trimming took 0 bases from V and 6 from J, leaving 15 bases between them. CDR1 and CDR2 (germline): SGHAT, FQNNGV. The CDR3 DNA sequence: TGTGCCAGCAGCTTAGATCCTAGGTTGCGGGGCAATGAGCAGTTCTTC. Protein: CASSLDPRLRGNEQFF. Combining the CDR3 with reference TRBV11-2 and TRBJ2-1 gives the whole variable domain EAGVAQSPRYKIIEKRQSVAFWCNPISGHATLYWYQQILGQGPKLLIQFQNNGVVDDSQLPKDRFSAERLKGVDSTLKIQPAKLEDSAVYLCASSLDPRLRGNEQFFGPGTRLTVL.

The V gene is TRBV4-1, the J gene TRBJ2-4; possibly TRBD1 for D (5 bases). The CDR3 spans 14 residues. CDR1 MGHRA and CDR2 YSYEKL come from the germline V gene. The germline V and J ends were trimmed by 3 bases and 1 base, with 7 bases remaining between them. The CDR3 reads CASSQAGAKNIQYF. The CDR3 bases are TGCGCCAGCAGCCAGGCAGGGGCCAAAAACATTCAGTACTTC.

This chain uses TRBV19 with TRBJ1-1; perhaps TRBD1 as D (5 bases). Germline values: CDR1 LNHDA, CDR2 SQIVND (reference sequence). CDR3 length equals 12 residues. The ends were cut back, 5 bases at V and 8 bases at J, with 12 bases in the middle. The CDR3 here is CASSGPGQEAFF. CDR3 nucleotides: TGTGCCAGTAGTGGGCCAGGGCAAGAAGCTTTCTTT.

This clone was observed a few times. V and J are TRBV25-1 and TRBJ2-3; either TRBD1 or TRBD2 may fit D (5 bases each). Germline V lookup: CDR1 MGHDK, CDR2 SYGVNS. V was shortened by 0 bases and J by 2 bases, with 15 bases between the two germline ends. The length of the CDR3 is 17 residues. The CDR3 DNA reads TGTGCCAGCAGTGAATACCCCTTGAGGGGATACACAGATACGCAGTATTTT. This sequence encodes CASSEYPLRGYTDTQYF. Filled out from reference TRBV25-1 and TRBJ2-3, the complete variable domain reads EADIYQTPRYLVIGTGKKITLECSQTMGHDKMYWYQQDPGMELHLIHYSYGVNSTEKGDLSSESTVSRIRTEHFPLTLESARPSHTSQYLCASSEYPLRGYTDTQYFGPGTRLTVL.

This sequence joins TRBV9 and TRBJ2-1; D remains unclear. Germline CDR1 reads SGDLS; CDR2 reads YYNGEE. V gave up 4 bases and J gave up 8 bases, with 16 bases separating them. The CDR3 is 14 residues long. The CDR3 loop reads CASSPPPPGDEQFF. CDR3 in DNA: TGTGCCAGCAGCCCACCCCCCCCGGGCGATGAGCAGTTCTTC. Supplemented by reference TRBV9 and TRBJ2-1, the full variable domain reads DSGVTQTPKHLITATGQRVTLRCSPRSGDLSVYWYQQSLDQGLQFLIQYYNGEERAKGNILERFSAQQFPDLHSELNLSSLELGDSALYFCASSPPPPGDEQFFGPGTRLTVL.

The chain has TRBV5-1 and TRBJ2-3; 7 bases are a match to TRBD1. V trimming: 1 base; J trimming: 5 bases; junction bases outside the gene matches: 10. Germline V CDR1 and CDR2: SGHRS, YFSETQ. The CDR3 sequence is 16 residues long. The CDR3 loop reads CASSLNPGQLGDTQYF. Written as DNA, the CDR3 is TGCGCCAGCAGCTTGAACCCGGGACAGCTAGGAGATACGCAGTATTTT.

This chain connects TRBV30 to TRBJ1-5; D not certain. The germline V gene has CDR1 GTSNPN and CDR2 SVGIG (reference sequence). CDR3 length equals 13 residues. V lost 3 bases and J 4 bases, leaving 10 bases between the germline ends. This chain's CDR3 is CAWSVDGNQPQHF. CDR3 in DNA: TGTGCCTGGAGCGTCGACGGAAATCAGCCCCAGCATTTT.

The CDR3 coding sequence is TGTGCCAGCAGCCCCGCCGGGGAGACTGAAGCTTTCTTT. Encoded protein: CASSPAGETEAFF. The chain combines TRBV7-9 with TRBJ1-1; D unclear. Trimming left V 5 bases short and J 5 bases short, with 12 bases between. CDR3 size: 13 residues. Germline CDR1 and CDR2: SEHNR and FQNEAQ (reference sequence).

In its sample, this clone was seen a few times. The chain employs TRBV7-2 and TRBJ1-2; a possible D gene is TRBD1 (5 bases). The ends were cut back, 1 base at V and 6 bases at J, with 9 bases in the middle. The CDR3 covers 13 residues. Looked up from germline, CDR1 is SGHTA and CDR2 is FQGNSA. The CDR3 loop is CASSLGGAHGYTF. CDR3 nucleotide sequence: TGTGCCAGCAGCTTAGGAGGGGCTCATGGCTACACCTTC.

This chain connects TRBV19 to TRBJ1-5, with D possibly TRBD1 on 5 matching bases. V lost 6 bases to trimming and J lost 6 bases, with 9 bases between them. Germline values: CDR1 LNHDA, CDR2 SQIVND (reference sequence). The CDR3 covers 12 residues. CDR3 residues: CASRQRGQPQHF. For the CDR3, the DNA is TGTGCCAGTAGACAAAGGGGTCAGCCCCAGCATTTT. Full variable domain (rest looked up from reference TRBV19 and TRBJ1-5): DGGITQSPKYLFRKEGQNVTLSCEQNLNHDAMYWYRQDPGQGLRLIYYSQIVNDFQKGDIAEGYSVSREKKESFPLTVTSAQKNPTAFYLCASRQRGQPQHFGDGTRLSIL.

This chain links TRBV4-1 with TRBJ2-5; 8 bases agree with TRBD1. The CDR3 sequence is 14 residues long. The germline gives CDR1 MGHRA, CDR2 YSYEKL. J gave up 3 bases and V 3 bases, and 3 bases lay outside the gene matches. The CDR3 reads CASSQLQGEETQYF. In DNA, the CDR3 is TGCGCCAGCAGCCAGTTACAGGGGGAAGAGACCCAGTACTTC.

This clone has a handful of counts. The genes are TRBV29-1 and TRBJ2-2; D is unresolved. V lost 1 base to trimming and J lost 5 bases, with 5 bases between them. The CDR3 runs to 12 residues. From germline, CDR1 is SQVTM and CDR2 ANQGSEA. The DNA for the CDR3 is TGCAGCGTTGAAGCCATGACCGGGGAGCTGTTTTTT. It is translated as CSVEAMTGELFF.

V gene TRBV4-3 combines with J gene TRBJ1-2; a possible D gene is TRBD1 (5 bases). Germline-derived CDR1 and CDR2 are LGHNA and YSLEER. CDR3 length: 13 residues. V lost 4 bases, J lost 5 bases, and 11 bases lay in between. CDR3 protein: CASSPRGTYGYTF. CDR3 DNA: TGCGCCAGCAGCCCGCGAGGGACGTATGGCTACACCTTC.

This clone was observed at least ten times. The chain has TRBV6-6 and TRBJ1-5; D ambiguous. Trimming removed 3 bases from V and 4 bases from J, with 7 bases in between. The CDR3 consists of 13 residues. Per the germline V gene, CDR1 is MNHNY and CDR2 is SVGAGI (reference sequence). In nucleotides, the CDR3 is TGTGCCAGCAGTTATGTCATTAATCAGCCCCAGCATTTT. Its translation: CASSYVINQPQHF.

The J gene is TRBJ1-1, the V gene TRBV15; 7 positions match TRBD1. Germline CDR1 is LNHNV and CDR2 is YYDKDF (reference sequence). V lost 5 bases, J lost 2 bases, and 5 bases stayed unmatched. The CDR3 sequence is 14 residues long. CDR3: CATSDQGVNTEAFF. The CDR3 DNA is TGTGCCACCAGCGACCAGGGGGTAAACACTGAAGCTTTCTTT.

The chain carries TRBV6-5 and TRBJ1-5; unclear D gene. The CDR3 extends over 14 amino acids. V was cut by 0 bases and J by 0 bases, with 3 bases left in between. Germline V lookup: CDR1 MNHEY, CDR2 SVGAGI. This CDR3 reads CASSYSASNQPQHF. The CDR3 DNA follows: TGTGCCAGCAGTTACTCTGCTAGCAATCAGCCCCAGCATTTT.

This clone was counted a few times. The chain combines TRBV10-3 with TRBJ2-3; TRBD1 aligns across 8 bases. The ends lost 9 bases at V and 4 bases at J; junction bases unmatched: 9. This CDR3 is built from 14 residues. Germline V gene lookup returns CDR1 ENHRY and CDR2 SYGVKD. CDR3 sequence: CAIKGQGEADTQYF. For the CDR3, the DNA is TGTGCCATAAAAGGACAGGGTGAGGCAGATACGCAGTATTTT.

V usage is TRBV9 and J usage is TRBJ1-1, with 10 bases that match TRBD1. CDR3 length: 17 amino acids. The germline gives CDR1 SGDLS, CDR2 YYNGEE. V lost 3 bases to trimming and J lost 0 bases; unmatched junction nucleotides: 8. The CDR3 DNA sequence: TGTGCCAGCAGCGACGGGACAGGGGAATTTTTGAACACTGAAGCTTTCTTT. It specifies CASSDGTGEFLNTEAFF.

The rearrangement uses TRBV9 and TRBJ1-1, with D unclear. This CDR3 contains 14 residues. Germline CDR1 and CDR2: SGDLS and YYNGEE. V was pared by 0 bases and J by 1 base, with 7 bases between. The CDR3 region is CASSVEVGNTEAFF. CDR3 in DNA: TGTGCCAGCAGCGTAGAAGTAGGGAACACTGAAGCTTTCTTT.